This entry lists 2 T cell receptor beta chains sequenced from one sample in a study of blood T cell repertoires in COVID-19. Libraries were prepared by immunoSEQ multiplex PCR; TCRdb keeps only in-frame clonotypes and omits some of them. The sample holds about 210,000 clones, 70% to 90% seen once. The source material was PBMCs or T cells enriched from blood (not recorded which). Source of these receptors: a young man with acute COVID-19.

This clone was observed once. V usage is TRBV10-2 and J usage is TRBJ2-7, with D tentatively TRBD2 (6 bases). The germline V and J ends were trimmed by 6 bases and 1 base, with 10 bases remaining between them. CDR1 and CDR2 (germline): WSHSY, SAAADI. The CDR3 loop spans 13 amino acids. As DNA, the CDR3 is TGCGCCAGCAGCCTAGCGCGATCCTACGAGCAGTACTTC. Encoded protein: CASSLARSYEQYF.

The chain has TRBV2 and TRBJ2-3; D unclear. Per germline, CDR1 SNHLY and CDR2 FYNNEI. CDR3 length: 15 residues. Trimming left V 5 bases short and J 1 base short, with 13 bases between. CDR3 nucleotides: TGTGCCAGCAGTCTAACTGGTTCCCGCACAGATACGCAGTATTTT. It specifies CASSLTGSRTDTQYF.